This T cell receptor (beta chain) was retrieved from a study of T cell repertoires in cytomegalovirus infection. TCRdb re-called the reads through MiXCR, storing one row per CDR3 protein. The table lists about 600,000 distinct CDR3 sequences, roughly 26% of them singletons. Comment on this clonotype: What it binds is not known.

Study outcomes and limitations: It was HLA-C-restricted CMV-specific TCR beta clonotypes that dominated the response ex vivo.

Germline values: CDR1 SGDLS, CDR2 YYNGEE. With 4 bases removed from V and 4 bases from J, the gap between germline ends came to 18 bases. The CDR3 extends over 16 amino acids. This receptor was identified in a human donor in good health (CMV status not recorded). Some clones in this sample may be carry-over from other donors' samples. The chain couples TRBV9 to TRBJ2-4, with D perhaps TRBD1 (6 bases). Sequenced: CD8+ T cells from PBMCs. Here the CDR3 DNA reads TGTGCCAGCAGCTCCCCCCAGACAGGAGGTAAAAACATTCAGTACTTC. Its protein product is CASSSPQTGGKNIQYF.